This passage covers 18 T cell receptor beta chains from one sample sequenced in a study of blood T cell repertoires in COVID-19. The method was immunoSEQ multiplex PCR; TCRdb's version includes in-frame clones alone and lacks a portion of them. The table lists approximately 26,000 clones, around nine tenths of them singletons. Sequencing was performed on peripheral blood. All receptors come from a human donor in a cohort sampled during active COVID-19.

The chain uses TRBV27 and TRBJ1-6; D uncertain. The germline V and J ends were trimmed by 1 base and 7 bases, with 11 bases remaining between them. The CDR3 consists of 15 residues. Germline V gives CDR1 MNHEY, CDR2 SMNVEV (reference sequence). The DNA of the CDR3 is TGTGCCAGCAGTTTATACGGGGATCTAAATTCACCCCTCCACTTT. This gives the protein CASSLYGDLNSPLHF.

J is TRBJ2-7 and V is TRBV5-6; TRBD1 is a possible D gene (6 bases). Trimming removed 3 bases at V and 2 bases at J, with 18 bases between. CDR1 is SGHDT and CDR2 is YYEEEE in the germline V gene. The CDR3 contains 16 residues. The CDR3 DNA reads TGTGCCAGCAGCTCCCCCTCTCGACAGGCAACCTACGAGCAGTACTTC. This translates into CASSSPSRQATYEQYF.

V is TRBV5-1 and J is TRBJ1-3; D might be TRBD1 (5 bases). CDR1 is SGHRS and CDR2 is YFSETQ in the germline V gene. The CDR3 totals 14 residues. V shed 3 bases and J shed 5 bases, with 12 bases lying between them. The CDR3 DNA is TGCGCCAGCAGCTACGGGGGGGAAAGAAACACCATATATTTT. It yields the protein CASSYGGERNTIYF.

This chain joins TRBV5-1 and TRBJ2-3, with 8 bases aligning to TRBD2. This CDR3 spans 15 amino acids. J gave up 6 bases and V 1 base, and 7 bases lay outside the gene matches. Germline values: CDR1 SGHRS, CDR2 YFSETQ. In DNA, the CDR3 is TGCGCCAGCAGCTTGCGAGGACTAGCTGTTGATACGCAGTATTTT. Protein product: CASSLRGLAVDTQYF.

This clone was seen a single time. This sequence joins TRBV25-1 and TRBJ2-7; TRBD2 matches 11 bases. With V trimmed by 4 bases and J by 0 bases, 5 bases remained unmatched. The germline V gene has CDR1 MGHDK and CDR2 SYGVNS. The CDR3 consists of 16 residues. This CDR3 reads CASSAFSGRASYEQYF. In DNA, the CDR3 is TGTGCCAGCAGTGCATTTAGCGGGAGGGCCTCCTACGAGCAGTACTTC.

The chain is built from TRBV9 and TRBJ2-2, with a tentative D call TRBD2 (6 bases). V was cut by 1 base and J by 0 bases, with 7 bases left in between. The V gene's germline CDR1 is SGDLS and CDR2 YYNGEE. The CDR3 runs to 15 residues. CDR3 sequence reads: CASSVRGSNTGELFF. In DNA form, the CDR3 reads TGTGCCAGCAGCGTACGGGGGTCGAACACCGGGGAGCTGTTTTTT.

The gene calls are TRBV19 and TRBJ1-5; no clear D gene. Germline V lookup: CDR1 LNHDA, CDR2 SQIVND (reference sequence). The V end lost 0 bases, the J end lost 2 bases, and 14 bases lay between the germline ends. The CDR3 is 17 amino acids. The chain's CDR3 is CASSIDRSRLGNQPQHF. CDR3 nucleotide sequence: TGTGCCAGTAGTATAGATCGTTCCAGGTTGGGCAATCAGCCCCAGCATTTT.

CDR3 protein: CASSQLAGGRNEQFF. Here the CDR3 DNA reads TGTGCCAGCAGCCAGCTAGCGGGGGGCAGAAATGAGCAGTTCTTC. V is TRBV7-9 and J is TRBJ2-1; 11 bases agree with TRBD2. This CDR3 region has 15 residues. With V trimmed by 5 bases and J by 7 bases, 7 bases remained unmatched. Germline assignment: CDR1 SEHNR and CDR2 FQNEAQ (reference sequence).

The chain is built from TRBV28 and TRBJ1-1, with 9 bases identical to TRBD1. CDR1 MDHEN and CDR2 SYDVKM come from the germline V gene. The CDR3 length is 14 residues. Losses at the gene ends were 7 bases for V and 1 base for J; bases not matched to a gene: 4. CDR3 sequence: CASKVGQGNTEAFF. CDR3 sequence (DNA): TGTGCCAGCAAGGTGGGACAGGGGAACACTGAAGCTTTCTTT.

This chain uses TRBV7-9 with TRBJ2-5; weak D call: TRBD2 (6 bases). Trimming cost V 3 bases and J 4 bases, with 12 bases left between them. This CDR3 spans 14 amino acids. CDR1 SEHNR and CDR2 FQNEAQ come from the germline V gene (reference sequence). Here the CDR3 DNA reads TGTGCCAGCAGCTTCTCCTCCGGGGGAGAGACCCAGTACTTC. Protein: CASSFSSGGETQYF.

The CDR3 loop is CASSLGLARNEQFF. CDR3 DNA sequence: TGTGCCAGCAGTTTGGGACTAGCGAGGAATGAGCAGTTCTTC. The chain has TRBV28 and TRBJ2-1, with TRBD2 matching 10 bases. This CDR3 is 14 amino acids long. The V segment lost 3 bases and the J segment 7 bases; nucleotides outside the gene matches: 3. Germline CDR1 MDHEN, CDR2 SYDVKM.

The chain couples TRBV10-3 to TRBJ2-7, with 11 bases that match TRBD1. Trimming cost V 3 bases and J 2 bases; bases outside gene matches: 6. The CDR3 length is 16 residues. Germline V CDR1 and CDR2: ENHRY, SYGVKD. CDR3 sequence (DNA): TGTGCCATCAGTGACCCAGGGGGACAGGGGGCCTACGAGCAGTACTTC. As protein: CAISDPGGQGAYEQYF.

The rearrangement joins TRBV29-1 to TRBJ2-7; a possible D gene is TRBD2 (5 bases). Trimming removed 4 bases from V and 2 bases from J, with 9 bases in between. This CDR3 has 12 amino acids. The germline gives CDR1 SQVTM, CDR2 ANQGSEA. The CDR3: CSVGELTYEQYF. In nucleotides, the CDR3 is TGCAGCGTTGGGGAGCTAACCTACGAGCAGTACTTC.

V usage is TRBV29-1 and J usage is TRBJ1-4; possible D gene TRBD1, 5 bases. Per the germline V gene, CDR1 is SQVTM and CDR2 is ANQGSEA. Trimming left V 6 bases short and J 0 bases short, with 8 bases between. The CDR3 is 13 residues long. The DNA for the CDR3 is TGCAGCGTGGAGACAGCAACTAATGAAAAACTGTTTTTT. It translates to CSVETATNEKLFF.

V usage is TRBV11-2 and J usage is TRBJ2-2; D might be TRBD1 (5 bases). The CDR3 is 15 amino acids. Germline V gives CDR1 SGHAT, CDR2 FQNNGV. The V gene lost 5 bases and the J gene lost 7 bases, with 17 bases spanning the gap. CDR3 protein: CASSPKTVFSGELFF. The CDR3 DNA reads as TGTGCCAGCAGCCCCAAGACAGTCTTCAGCGGGGAGCTGTTTTTT.

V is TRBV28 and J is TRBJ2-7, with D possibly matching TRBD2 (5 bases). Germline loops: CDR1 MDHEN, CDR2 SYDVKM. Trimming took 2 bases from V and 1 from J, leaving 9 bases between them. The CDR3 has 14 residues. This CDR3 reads CASSLTGRSYEQYF. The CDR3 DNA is TGTGCCAGCAGTTTAACGGGGAGATCCTACGAGCAGTACTTC.

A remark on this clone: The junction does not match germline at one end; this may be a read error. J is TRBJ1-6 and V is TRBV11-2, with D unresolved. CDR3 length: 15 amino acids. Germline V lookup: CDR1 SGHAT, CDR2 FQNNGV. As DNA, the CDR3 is TGTGCCAGCAGCCTAGAACACTCCTATAATTCACCCCTCCACTTT. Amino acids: CASSLEHSYNSPLHF. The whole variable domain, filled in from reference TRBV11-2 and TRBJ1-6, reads EAGVAQSPRYKIIEKRQSVAFWCNPISGHATLYWYQQILGQGPKLLIQFQNNGVVDDSQLPKDRFSAERLKGVDSTLKIQPAKLEDSAVYLCASSLEHSYNSPLHFGNGTRLTVT.

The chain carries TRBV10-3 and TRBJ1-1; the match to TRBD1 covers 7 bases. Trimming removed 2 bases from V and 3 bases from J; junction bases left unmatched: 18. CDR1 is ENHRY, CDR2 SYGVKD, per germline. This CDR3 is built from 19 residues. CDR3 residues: CAISETPRLRTDRDTEAFF. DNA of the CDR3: TGTGCCATCAGTGAGACCCCGAGGCTGCGAACAGACAGGGACACTGAAGCTTTCTTT.